The 8 T cell receptor beta chains in this list originate from one sample, sequenced in a study of cytomegalovirus exposure and HLA in healthy donors. With 60 Vbeta and 13 Jbeta primers, the PCR was carried out. Method: immunoSEQ multiplex PCR; TCRdb's copy keeps in-frame clones and lacks some. This table has roughly 140,000 clones, roughly four fifths appearing once. The sequencing sample was made of PBMCs. These receptors were obtained from a young man in good health and CMV-seropositive.

For this clone: Within the sample, other DNA sequences also encode this same CDR3. The chain couples TRBV19 to TRBJ1-2; tentatively, D is TRBD1 (6 bases). This CDR3 contains 14 residues. Trimming removed 4 bases from V and 8 bases from J, with 17 bases in between. CDR1 is LNHDA, CDR2 SQIVND, per germline (reference sequence). CDR3 in amino acids: CASSTGQGSVGYTF. The CDR3 region has the DNA TGTGCCAGTAGTACCGGGCAGGGGTCGGTAGGCTACACCTTC.

The CDR3 here is CASRGSGRAYEQYF. The CDR3 bases are TGTGCCAGCAGAGGAAGCGGGAGGGCCTACGAGCAGTACTTC. The chain has TRBV28 and TRBJ2-7; 10 bases map to TRBD2. This CDR3 spans 14 amino acids. Germline CDR1 reads MDHEN; CDR2 reads SYDVKM. With 6 bases clipped from V and 2 bases from J, the junction kept 4 bases outside the gene matches.

The chain joins TRBV6-1 to TRBJ1-5; D is perhaps TRBD1 (6 bases). CDR1 is MNHNS and CDR2 is SASEGT in the germline V gene. V lost 1 base, J lost 3 bases, and 13 bases lay in between. CDR3 length equals 16 residues. The DNA of the CDR3 is TGTGCCAGCAGTGAAGTCAGGGGACGGTACAATCAGCCCCAGCATTTT. Protein product: CASSEVRGRYNQPQHF.

Comment on this clone: The same CDR3 also results from other DNA sequences found in this sample. V and J are TRBV28 and TRBJ2-7; 12 bases fit TRBD2. Germline CDR1 reads MDHEN; CDR2 reads SYDVKM. V lost 5 bases and J lost 2; bases outside the gene matches: 4. The CDR3 has 15 amino acids. DNA of the CDR3: TGTGCCAGCAGTCCTGGACTAGCGGGAACCTACGAGCAGTACTTC. This codes for CASSPGLAGTYEQYF.

The rearrangement links TRBV7-9 to TRBJ2-6; TRBD1 aligns across 8 bases. The CDR3 sequence is 17 residues long. V shed 4 bases, J shed 4 bases, and the junction held 9 bases outside the gene matches. The germline V gene encodes CDR1 SEHNR and CDR2 FQNEAQ (reference sequence). CDR3 sequence reads: CASSSRQGLTGANVLTF. In nucleotides, the CDR3 is TGTGCCAGCAGCTCGAGACAGGGGTTAACCGGGGCCAACGTCCTGACTTTC.

The chain combines TRBV9 with TRBJ2-2; no definite D call. The germline gives CDR1 SGDLS, CDR2 YYNGEE. Trimming took off 0 bases at V and 2 bases at J, with 8 bases between the two ends. This CDR3 has 15 residues. The CDR3 region is CASSVVTANTGELFF. CDR3 sequence (DNA): TGTGCCAGCAGCGTAGTTACAGCCAACACCGGGGAGCTGTTTTTT.

The CDR3 coding sequence is TGTGCCAGCAGCGTAGGGGGGCAAGTCTATGGCTACACCTTC. Residues: CASSVGGQVYGYTF. V is TRBV9 and J is TRBJ1-2, with D tentatively TRBD1 (6 bases). V was shortened by 0 bases and J by 4 bases, with 10 bases between the two germline ends. CDR3 length: 14 amino acids. Germline V gene data show CDR1 as SGDLS and CDR2 as YYNGEE.

The chain carries TRBV6-1 and TRBJ2-7; the D gene is possibly TRBD2 (5 bases). Germline V gene sequence: CDR1 MNHNS, CDR2 SASEGT. The CDR3 length is 13 residues. V was trimmed by 5 bases and J by 4 bases, leaving 12 bases between them. The CDR3 DNA is TGTGCCAGCAGTCCTGGAGGATTTTACGAGCAGTACTTC. This codes for CASSPGGFYEQYF.